This T cell receptor beta chain was found in a study of persistence of HIV-infected CD4 T cells. On the study more broadly: Median time on suppressive ART was over seven years. Up to roughly 200 mL blood was drawn at multiple time points; a couple of donors had single-time leukapheresis. General study findings and limits: Antigen-responding cells were enriched for degenerate expanded CDR3beta sequences. Within sorted populations, more oligoclonal TCRs accompanied more oligoclonal proviruses.

This clone was detected a few times. Its antigen is undetermined. From germline, CDR1 is SEHNR and CDR2 FQNEAQ (reference sequence). The CDR3 is 13 residues long. The germline V and J ends were trimmed by 5 bases and 2 bases, with 10 bases remaining between them. Sequencing used immunoSEQ version 4 in survey mode. Sequencing used immunoSEQ multiplex PCR; TCRdb keeps in-frame clones, though not all of them. The sample has approximately 31,000 clones, about four fifths seen once; the top ten hold about 6%. The stimulus was lysate of CMV-infected fibroblasts, approximately 9.6 ug/mL. CD40L-negative CD69-negative CD45RO-high memory CD4+ T cells were sorted as populations depleted of antigen-responding cells.

The V and J genes are TRBV7-9 and TRBJ2-7, with a tentative D call TRBD1 (6 bases). The clonotype originates from an adult woman with HIV who was CMV-seropositive. Sequences were derived from CD4+ T cells sorted from PBMCs after approximately 19-hour stimulation, sampled from a patient who received antiretroviral therapy. DNA of the CDR3: TGTGCCAGCAGCCCCAGGGGACCCTACGAGCAGTACTTC. This encodes CASSPRGPYEQYF.